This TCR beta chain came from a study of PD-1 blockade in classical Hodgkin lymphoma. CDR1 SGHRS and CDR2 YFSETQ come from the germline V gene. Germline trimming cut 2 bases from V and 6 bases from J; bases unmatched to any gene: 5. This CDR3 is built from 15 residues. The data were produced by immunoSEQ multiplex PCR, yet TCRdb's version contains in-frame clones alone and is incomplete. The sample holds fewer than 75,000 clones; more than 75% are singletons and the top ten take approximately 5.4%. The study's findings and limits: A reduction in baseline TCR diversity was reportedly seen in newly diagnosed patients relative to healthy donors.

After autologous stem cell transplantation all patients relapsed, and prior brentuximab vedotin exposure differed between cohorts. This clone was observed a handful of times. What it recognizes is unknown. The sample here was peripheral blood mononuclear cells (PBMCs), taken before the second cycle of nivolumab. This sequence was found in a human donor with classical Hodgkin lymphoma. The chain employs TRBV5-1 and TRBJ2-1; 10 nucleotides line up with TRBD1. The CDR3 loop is CASSLTGTGVNEQFF. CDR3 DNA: TGCGCCAGCAGCTTAACCGGGACAGGGGTCAATGAGCAGTTCTTC.